This T cell receptor beta chain emerged from a study of T cell responses to AZD1222 COVID-19 vaccine. This clone turned up a few times. The repertoire was sequenced with immunoSEQ multiplex PCR; TCRdb's copy has only in-frame clones and lacks some. The table has roughly 270,000 clones, 90% to 95% seen once. Germline lookup yields CDR1 SGHVS and CDR2 FQNEAQ. V dropped 4 bases and J dropped 9; count of bases not matched to a gene: 3. The CDR3 is made up of 14 amino acids. The rearrangement links TRBV7-8 to TRBJ2-1; 13 bases align to TRBD2. The specimen comprised peripheral blood, sampled 28 days after the second AZD1222 dose. The sequence was obtained from an adult who received the AZD1222 COVID-19 vaccine. This chain's CDR3 is CASSSGLAGVEQFF. The DNA for the CDR3 is TGTGCCAGCAGCTCAGGACTAGCGGGAGTTGAGCAGTTCTTC.